Listed here are 5 T cell receptor beta chains from one sample, sequenced in a study of spatial heterogeneity in lung cancer. Time point in this sample: sample taken at primary tumor resection. Whole RNA from tumor, nontumor lung or frozen PBMC was sequenced unsorted. One entry per CDR3 protein, called by TCRdb with MiXCR from the 5' RACE reads. This sample has tens of thousands of distinct CDR3 sequences; roughly 9.5% occur once, and the top ten carry 6.9%. The material sequenced was PBMCs, taken at surgery. The origin of the receptors is a male donor with early-stage non-small cell lung cancer.

This clonotype was detected only a few times. V is TRBV6-2 or TRBV6-3 and J is TRBJ2-7; possibly TRBD2 for D (7 bases). The CDR3 is made up of 15 amino acids. Trimming pared 7 bases from V and 5 bases from J, leaving 21 bases between. The germline CDR1 and CDR2 sequences are MNHEY and SVGEGT. This CDR3 is CASIPGPGGRHEQYF. CDR3 sequence (DNA): TGTGCCAGCATCCCCGGCCCGGGGGGCCGCCACGAGCAGTACTTC.

This sequence joins TRBV5-5 and TRBJ2-5; D may be TRBD2 (6 bases). The length of the CDR3 is 13 residues. The germline CDR1 and CDR2 sequences are SGHKS and YYEKEE (reference sequence). The V end was cut by 6 bases, the J end by 5 bases, with 14 bases between. The CDR3 coding sequence is TGTGCCAGCACCTCAGGGACTGTCGAGACCCAGTACTTC. It encodes CASTSGTVETQYF. Variable domain in full (rest from reference TRBV5-5 and TRBJ2-5): DAGVTQSPTHLIKTRGQQVTLRCSPISGHKSVSWYQQVLGQGPQFIFQYYEKEERGRGNFPDRFSARQFPNYSSELNVNALLLGDSALYLCASTSGTVETQYFGPGTRLLVL.

This clonotype showed up just a few times. V and J are TRBV4-3 and TRBJ2-2; 7 bases agree with TRBD1. Germline V gene sequence: CDR1 LGHNA, CDR2 YSLEER. The CDR3 is made up of 15 amino acids. V shed 3 bases, J shed 7 bases, and the junction held 8 bases outside the gene matches. In nucleotides, the CDR3 is TGCGCCAGCAGCCATGAGACAGGGCGGGTCGGGGAGCTGTTTTTT. Translation: CASSHETGRVGELFF.

This clonotype appeared a few times. The chain recombines TRBV11-1 with TRBJ2-7; D may be TRBD2 (5 bases). Trimming took off 0 bases at V and 5 bases at J, with 11 bases between the two ends. This CDR3 is built from 14 residues. CDR1 is SGHAT and CDR2 is FQDESV in the germline V gene (reference sequence). In DNA, the CDR3 is TGTGCCAGCAGCTTAGCTGGGCAGGAGGACGAGCAGTACTTC. Encoded protein: CASSLAGQEDEQYF.

Ten or more counts support this clonotype. V is TRBV6-2 or TRBV6-3 and J is TRBJ1-5; tentatively, D is TRBD1 (6 bases). Germline V gives CDR1 MNHEY, CDR2 SVGEGT. CDR3 size: 16 residues. The germline V and J ends were trimmed by 1 base and 5 bases, with 15 bases remaining between them. The CDR3 sequence: CASSYYGGRDDQPQHF. DNA of the CDR3: TGTGCCAGCAGTTACTACGGGGGGCGCGACGATCAGCCCCAGCATTTT.